The 3 T cell receptor beta chains presented below share a single source sample, sequenced in a study of metastatic and nonmetastatic thyroid tumors. Until they underwent thyroid surgery, no patient had received any treatment. Using MiXCR, TCRdb re-called clones from the PCR reads. Seen here are 15,000 to 20,000 clones, around 22% observed once, and the top ten hold just over 20%. The source material was adjacent normal tissue. All receptors come from a female donor with papillary thyroid cancer or a benign thyroid nodule (not recorded which). Some clones in this sample may be carry-over from other donors' samples.

There are a few counts of this clone. This chain joins TRBV3-1 and TRBJ1-6; 9 bases align to TRBD1. The germline V gene has CDR1 LGHDT and CDR2 YNNKEL (reference sequence). The J segment lost 2 bases and the V segment lost 3 bases, leaving 5 bases of the junction unmatched. This CDR3 contains 17 residues. CDR3 loop: CASSQRQGEAYNSPLHF. CDR3 DNA sequence: TGTGCCAGCAGCCAGCGACAGGGGGAAGCCTATAATTCACCCCTCCACTTT.

The sample holds a few counts of this clone. A read error may produce the germline difference seen at one junction end. This chain joins TRBV6-6 and TRBJ2-1, with TRBD2 matching 11 bases. Germline values: CDR1 MNHNY, CDR2 SVGAGI (reference sequence). The CDR3 covers 16 residues. Here the CDR3 DNA reads TGTGCCAGCATTTACTCCCTAGCGGGAGGTAACAATGAGCAGTTCTTC. Translating it yields CASIYSLAGGNNEQFF.

This clone occurred a few times. This chain joins TRBV6-7 and TRBJ2-7; D unresolved. TRBV6-7 is recorded as an ORF, its role being uncertain. Trimming removed 6 bases at V and 3 bases at J, with 12 bases between. The CDR3 is 13 amino acids. The DNA for the CDR3 is TGTGCCAGCAGCAGAGGACGAGGCTACGAGCAGTACTTC. Its protein product is CASSRGRGYEQYF.